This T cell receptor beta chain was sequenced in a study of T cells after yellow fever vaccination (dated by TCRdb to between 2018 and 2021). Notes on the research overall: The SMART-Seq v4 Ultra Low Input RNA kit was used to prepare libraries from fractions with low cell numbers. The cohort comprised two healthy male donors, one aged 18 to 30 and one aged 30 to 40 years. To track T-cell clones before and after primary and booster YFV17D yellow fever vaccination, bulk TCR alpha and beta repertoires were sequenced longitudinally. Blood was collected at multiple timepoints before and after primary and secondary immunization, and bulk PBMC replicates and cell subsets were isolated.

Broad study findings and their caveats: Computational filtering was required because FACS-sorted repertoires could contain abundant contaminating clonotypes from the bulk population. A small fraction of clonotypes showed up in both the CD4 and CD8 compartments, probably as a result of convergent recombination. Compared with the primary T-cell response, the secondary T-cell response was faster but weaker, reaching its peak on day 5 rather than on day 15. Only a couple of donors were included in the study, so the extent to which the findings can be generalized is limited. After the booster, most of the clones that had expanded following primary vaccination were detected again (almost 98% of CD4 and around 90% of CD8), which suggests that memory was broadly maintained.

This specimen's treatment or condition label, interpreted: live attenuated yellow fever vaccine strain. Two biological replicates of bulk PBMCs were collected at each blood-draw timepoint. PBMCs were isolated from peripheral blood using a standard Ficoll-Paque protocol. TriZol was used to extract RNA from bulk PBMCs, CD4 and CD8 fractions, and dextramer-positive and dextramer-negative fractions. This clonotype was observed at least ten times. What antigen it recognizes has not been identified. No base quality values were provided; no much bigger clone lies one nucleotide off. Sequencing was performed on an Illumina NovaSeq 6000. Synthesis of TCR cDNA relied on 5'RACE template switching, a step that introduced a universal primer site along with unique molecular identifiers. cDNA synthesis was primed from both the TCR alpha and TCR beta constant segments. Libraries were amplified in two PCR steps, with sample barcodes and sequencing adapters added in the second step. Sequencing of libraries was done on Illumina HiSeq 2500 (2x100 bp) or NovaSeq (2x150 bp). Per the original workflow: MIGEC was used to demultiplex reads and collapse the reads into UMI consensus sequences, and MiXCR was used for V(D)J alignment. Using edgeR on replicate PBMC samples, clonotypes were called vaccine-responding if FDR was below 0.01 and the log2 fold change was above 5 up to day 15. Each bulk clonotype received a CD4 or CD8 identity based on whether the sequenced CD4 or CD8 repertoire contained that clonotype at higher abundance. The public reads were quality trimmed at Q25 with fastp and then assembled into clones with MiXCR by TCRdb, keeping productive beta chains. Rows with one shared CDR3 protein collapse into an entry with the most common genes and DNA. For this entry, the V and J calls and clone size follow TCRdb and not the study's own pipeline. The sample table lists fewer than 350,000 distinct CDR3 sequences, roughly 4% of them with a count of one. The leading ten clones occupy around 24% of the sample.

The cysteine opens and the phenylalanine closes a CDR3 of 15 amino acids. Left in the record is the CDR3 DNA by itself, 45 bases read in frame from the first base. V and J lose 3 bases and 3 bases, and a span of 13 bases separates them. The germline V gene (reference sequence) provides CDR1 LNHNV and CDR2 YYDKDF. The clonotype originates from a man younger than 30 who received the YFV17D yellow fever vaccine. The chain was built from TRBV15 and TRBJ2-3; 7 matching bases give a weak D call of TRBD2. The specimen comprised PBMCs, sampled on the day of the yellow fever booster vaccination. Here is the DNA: TGTGCCACCAGCAGGTCGGGGGGCGTGACAGATACGCAGTATTTT. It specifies CATSRSGGVTDTQYF.